The 23 T cell receptor beta chains in this list originate from one sample, sequenced in a study of T cell repertoires in cytomegalovirus infection. Antigens for these TCRs are unknown. TCRdb re-analysed the reads in MiXCR, keeping a single row per CDR3 protein. This table holds some 940,000 distinct CDR3 sequences, approximately 32% found once. This sample comprised cultured CD8+ T cells from PBMCs, obtained from culture after CMV antigen stimulation. The receptors shown here come from a human donor in good health (CMV status not recorded). Some clones in this sample may be carry-over from other donors' samples.

This clonotype was detected ten times or more. The chain couples TRBV5-4 to TRBJ1-4; D remains ambiguous. V was clipped by 5 bases and J by 0 bases, with 11 bases between them. This CDR3 has 15 residues. The germline CDR1 and CDR2 sequences are SGHNT and YYREEE (reference sequence). The CDR3 region is CASREFKSTNEKLFF. As DNA, the CDR3 is TGTGCCAGCAGAGAGTTTAAGTCAACTAATGAAAAACTGTTTTTT.

The V gene is TRBV6-2 or TRBV6-3, the J gene TRBJ1-1; 7 bases agree with TRBD1. Losses at the gene ends were 4 bases for V and 1 base for J; bases not matched to a gene: 3. The CDR3 loop spans 14 amino acids. Germline V gives CDR1 MNHEY, CDR2 SVGEGT. CDR3 DNA: TGTGCCAGCAGTTCTGGGGACAGGAACACTGAAGCTTTCTTT. Translated, it gives CASSSGDRNTEAFF.

The chain links TRBV19 to TRBJ2-2, with a weak D call TRBD1 (5 bases). Trimming removed 6 bases at V and 4 bases at J, with 18 bases between. Germline CDR1 LNHDA, CDR2 SQIVND (reference sequence). The CDR3 extends over 16 amino acids. The CDR3 here is CASSPDTGSLTGELFF. The DNA for the CDR3 is TGTGCCAGTAGCCCCGACACAGGTAGTCTCACCGGGGAGCTGTTTTTT.

Many counts were recorded for this clonotype. The germline gene is not matched at one end of the junction; a read error may be the cause. This chain links TRBV12-3 or TRBV12-4 with TRBJ1-5; D is unclear. The CDR3 covers 13 residues. CDR3 DNA sequence: TGTGCCAGCAGCTTAGCTAGCAATCAGCCCCAGCATTTT. It yields the protein CASSLASNQPQHF.

This clonotype was detected once. The junction differs from germline at one of its ends, possibly a read error. The V and J genes are TRBV11-2 and TRBJ2-1; the match to TRBD2 covers 12 bases. CDR3 size: 16 residues. The germline CDR1 and CDR2 sequences are SGHAT and FQNNGV. The CDR3 reads CASSLDPSGGDKEQFF. DNA of the CDR3: TGTGCCAGCAGCTTAGATCCTAGCGGGGGGGACAAAGAGCAGTTCTTC. The whole variable domain, filled in from reference TRBV11-2 and TRBJ2-1, reads EAGVAQSPRYKIIEKRQSVAFWCNPISGHATLYWYQQILGQGPKLLIQFQNNGVVDDSQLPKDRFSAERLKGVDSTLKIQPAKLEDSAVYLCASSLDPSGGDKEQFFGPGTRLTVL.

The chain couples TRBV14 to TRBJ1-6; no definite D call. The V gene lost 0 bases and the J gene lost 0 bases, with 9 bases spanning the gap. Looked up from germline, CDR1 is SGHDN and CDR2 is FVKESK. The CDR3 covers 17 residues. In DNA, the CDR3 is TGTGCCAGCAGCCAAGAGACACGGGGCTCCTATAATTCACCCCTCCACTTT. Translation gives CASSQETRGSYNSPLHF.

This sequence joins TRBV27 and TRBJ2-1, with TRBD2 matching over 10 bases. The CDR3 is made up of 15 amino acids. Germline CDR1 MNHEY, CDR2 SMNVEV (reference sequence). Unmatched junction bases numbered 7, after V lost 2 bases and J lost 9 bases. The DNA of the CDR3 is TGTGCCAGCAGTTTAGGAGCGGGGGGGTATGGTGAGCAGTTCTTC. This encodes CASSLGAGGYGEQFF.

V usage is TRBV6-2 or TRBV6-3 and J usage is TRBJ2-7; 7 nucleotides agree with TRBD2. V lost 6 bases, J lost 6 bases, and 8 bases stayed unmatched. The CDR3 consists of 13 residues. Germline CDR1 MNHEY, CDR2 SVGEGT. The CDR3 DNA reads TGTGCCAGCAGCCGGCGAGGCGGGGGCGAGCAGTACGTC. Translation: CASSRRGGGEQYV.

V is TRBV19 and J is TRBJ1-6; TRBD1 matches at 10 bases. Germline loops: CDR1 LNHDA, CDR2 SQIVND (reference sequence). The length of the CDR3 is 13 residues. With V trimmed by 10 bases and J by 10 bases, 7 bases remained unmatched. The CDR3, as DNA: TGTGCCACCCAGGGACAGGGGCTCTCACCCCTCCACTTT. It specifies CATQGQGLSPLHF.

The CDR3 DNA sequence: TGTGCCAGCAGCTCGTCTTGGACGGGGGACACTGAAGCTTTCTTT. Protein product: CASSSSWTGDTEAFF. This chain links TRBV7-2 with TRBJ1-1; D may be TRBD1 (5 bases). This CDR3 is 15 amino acids long. Germline V gene lookup returns CDR1 SGHTA and CDR2 FQGNSA. Trimming cost V 4 bases and J 3 bases, with 15 bases left between them.

This clonotype was picked up a small number of times. DNA of the CDR3: TGTGCCAGCAGTTCTACAGGGGCCCCGGACTACAATGAGCAGTTCTTC. Its protein product is CASSSTGAPDYNEQFF. The chain joins TRBV27 to TRBJ2-1, with 7 positions matching TRBD1. This CDR3 spans 16 amino acids. V trimming: 4 bases; J trimming: 3 bases; junction bases outside the gene matches: 9. Germline V gene data show CDR1 as MNHEY and CDR2 as SMNVEV (reference sequence).

The chain combines TRBV9 with TRBJ1-2; 7 bases align to TRBD1. Per germline, CDR1 SGDLS and CDR2 YYNGEE. V shed 3 bases, J shed 1 base, and the junction held 6 bases outside the gene matches. The CDR3 consists of 15 residues. The CDR3 DNA reads TGTGCCAGCAGCGGACAGGGTTTGAGTAACTATGGCTACACCTTC. Protein: CASSGQGLSNYGYTF.

This sequence joins TRBV27 and TRBJ1-6, with 8 bases matching TRBD1. The J segment lost 0 bases and the V segment lost 10 bases, leaving 8 bases of the junction unmatched. Germline V gene lookup returns CDR1 MNHEY and CDR2 SMNVEV (reference sequence). The CDR3 covers 16 residues. This chain's CDR3 is CANRRTGSSYNSPLHF. CDR3 nucleotides: TGTGCCAACAGAAGGACAGGGAGCTCCTATAATTCACCCCTCCACTTT.

This clonotype was picked up a small number of times. The chain carries TRBV5-5 and TRBJ2-1; TRBD2 aligns across 13 bases. CDR1 and CDR2 (germline): SGHKS, YYEKEE (reference sequence). J gave up 5 bases and V 3 bases, and 11 bases lay outside the gene matches. The CDR3 is 18 residues long. The CDR3 is CASSWPPTSGGVDNEQFF. CDR3 nucleotide sequence: TGTGCCAGCAGCTGGCCACCCACTAGCGGGGGGGTGGACAATGAGCAGTTCTTC. Filled out from reference TRBV5-5 and TRBJ2-1, the complete variable domain reads DAGVTQSPTHLIKTRGQQVTLRCSPISGHKSVSWYQQVLGQGPQFIFQYYEKEERGRGNFPDRFSARQFPNYSSELNVNALLLGDSALYLCASSWPPTSGGVDNEQFFGPGTRLTVL.

This clonotype has a count of ten or more. The chain carries TRBV7-6 and TRBJ2-5, with D possibly called TRBD1 or TRBD2 (5 bases each). V lost 2 bases to trimming and J lost 6 bases, with 16 bases between them. The CDR3 runs 15 residues. Germline V gives CDR1 SGHVS, CDR2 FNYEAQ. The CDR3 reads CASSLPGLGGKTQYF. For the CDR3, the DNA is TGTGCCAGCAGCTTACCAGGCCTTGGGGGAAAGACCCAGTACTTC.

In regard to this clonotype: This CDR3 is missing its conserved last phenylalanine or tryptophan, likely due to a read error. This chain connects TRBV7-9 to TRBJ2-7; D gene unclear. Looked up from germline, CDR1 is SEHNR and CDR2 is FQNEAQ (reference sequence). This CDR3 is built from 14 residues. V was cut by 8 bases and J by 4 bases, with 18 bases left in between. This CDR3 reads CASVDGPAAYEQYS. For the CDR3, the DNA is TGTGCCAGCGTAGATGGACCTGCGGCGTACGAGCAGTACTCC.

This chain links TRBV4-1 with TRBJ2-5; 9 bases match TRBD1. With 6 bases clipped from V and 2 bases from J, the junction kept 4 bases outside the gene matches. CDR3 length: 14 residues. Germline lookup yields CDR1 MGHRA and CDR2 YSYEKL. The CDR3: CASSYDRGQETQYF. In nucleotides, the CDR3 is TGCGCCAGCAGTTACGACAGGGGGCAAGAGACCCAGTACTTC.

V is TRBV11-2 and J is TRBJ1-1; unclear D gene. The ends were cut back, 2 bases at V and 3 bases at J, with 16 bases in the middle. CDR1 is SGHAT and CDR2 is FQNNGV in the germline V gene. The CDR3 has 16 residues. The CDR3 reads CASSLWRAGKDTEAFF. DNA for the CDR3: TGTGCCAGCAGCTTATGGAGGGCAGGAAAAGACACTGAAGCTTTCTTT.

This rearrangement joins TRBV19 to TRBJ2-2; D gene uncertain. This CDR3 has 13 amino acids. Germline-derived CDR1 and CDR2 are LNHDA and SQIVND (reference sequence). V lost 4 bases and J lost 4, with 7 bases in between. CDR3 nucleotides: TGTGCCAGTAGTACAAGCCTCACCGGGGAGCTGTTTTTT. This encodes CASSTSLTGELFF.

The V call is TRBV7-9, the J call TRBJ2-5, with D uncertain. V dropped 1 base and J dropped 9 bases, with 6 bases sitting between them. Germline CDR1 SEHNR, CDR2 FQNEAQ (reference sequence). The CDR3 is 11 residues long. CDR3 nucleotides: TGTGCCAGCAGCTTAGAGACCCCCCAGTACTTC. This sequence encodes CASSLETPQYF.

This rearrangement joins TRBV11-2 to TRBJ2-1, with TRBD2 matching over 9 bases. V lost 0 bases to trimming and J lost 2 bases; unmatched junction nucleotides: 5. Germline values: CDR1 SGHAT, CDR2 FQNNGV. This CDR3 has 17 amino acids. The CDR3 region is CASSLESSGRTYNEQFF. The CDR3 DNA reads as TGTGCCAGCAGCTTAGAGAGTAGCGGGAGAACCTACAATGAGCAGTTCTTC.

This clonotype was observed a few times. This chain uses TRBV4-1 with TRBJ2-1; no clear D gene. V was cut by 0 bases and J by 9 bases, with 3 bases left in between. The CDR3 contains 11 residues. Germline CDR1 reads MGHRA; CDR2 reads YSYEKL. CDR3 DNA: TGCGCCAGCAGCCAAGAGGTTGAGCAGTTCTTC. Its translation: CASSQEVEQFF.

Concerning this clonotype: One end of the junction varies from germline; a read error may be responsible. J is TRBJ1-2 and V is TRBV5-3, with 10 bases fitting TRBD1. TRBV5-3 is annotated as an ORF whose role is uncertain. This CDR3 region has 16 residues. CDR3 sequence reads: CASSLTGTGEDYGYTF. Written as DNA, the CDR3 is TGTGCCAGCAGCTTAACCGGGACAGGGGAGGACTATGGCTACACCTTC.